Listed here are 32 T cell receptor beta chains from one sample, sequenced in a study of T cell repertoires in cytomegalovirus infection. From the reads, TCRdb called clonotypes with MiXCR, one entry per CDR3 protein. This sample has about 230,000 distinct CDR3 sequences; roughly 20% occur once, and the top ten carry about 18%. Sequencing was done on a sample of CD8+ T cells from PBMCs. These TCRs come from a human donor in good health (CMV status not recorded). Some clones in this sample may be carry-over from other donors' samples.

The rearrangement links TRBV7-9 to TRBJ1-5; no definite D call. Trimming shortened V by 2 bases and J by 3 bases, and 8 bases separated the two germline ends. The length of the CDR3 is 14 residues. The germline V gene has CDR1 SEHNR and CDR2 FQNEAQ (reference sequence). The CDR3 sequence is CASSLSDNNQPQHF. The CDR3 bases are TGTGCCAGCAGCTTATCTGACAACAATCAGCCCCAGCATTTT.

The DNA for the CDR3 is TGTGCCTTCGTAGGGCAGGCCAACGTCCTGACTTTC. This translates into CAFVGQANVLTF. V and J are TRBV2 and TRBJ2-6; unclear D gene. V lost 11 bases and J lost 6, with 11 bases in between. This CDR3 is built from 12 residues. In germline, CDR1 is SNHLY, CDR2 FYNNEI.

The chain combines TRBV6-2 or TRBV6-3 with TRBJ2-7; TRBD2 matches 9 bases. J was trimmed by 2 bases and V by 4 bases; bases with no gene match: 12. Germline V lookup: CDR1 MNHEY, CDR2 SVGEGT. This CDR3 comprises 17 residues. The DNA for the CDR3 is TGTGCCAGCAGTTTCTCCCCCCAGCGGGGGGACCCCTACGAGCAGTACTTC. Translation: CASSFSPQRGDPYEQYF.

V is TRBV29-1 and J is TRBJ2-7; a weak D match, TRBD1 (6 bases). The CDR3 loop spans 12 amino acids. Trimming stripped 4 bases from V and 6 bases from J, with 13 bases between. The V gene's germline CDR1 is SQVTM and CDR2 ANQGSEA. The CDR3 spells CSVGRDMGEQYF. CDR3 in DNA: TGCAGCGTTGGCCGGGACATGGGCGAGCAGTACTTC.

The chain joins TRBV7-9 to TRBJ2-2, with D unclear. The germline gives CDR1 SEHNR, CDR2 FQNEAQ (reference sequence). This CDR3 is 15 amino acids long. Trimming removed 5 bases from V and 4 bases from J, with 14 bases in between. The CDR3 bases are TGTGCCAGCAGCCCTCGTGACGGCCTCACCGGGGAGCTGTTTTTT. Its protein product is CASSPRDGLTGELFF.

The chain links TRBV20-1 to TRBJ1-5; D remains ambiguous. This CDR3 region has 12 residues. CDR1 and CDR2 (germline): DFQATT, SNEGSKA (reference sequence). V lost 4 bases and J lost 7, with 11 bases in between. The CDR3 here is CSAMDGSQPQHF. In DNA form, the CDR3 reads TGCAGTGCTATGGATGGGAGCCAGCCCCAGCATTTT.

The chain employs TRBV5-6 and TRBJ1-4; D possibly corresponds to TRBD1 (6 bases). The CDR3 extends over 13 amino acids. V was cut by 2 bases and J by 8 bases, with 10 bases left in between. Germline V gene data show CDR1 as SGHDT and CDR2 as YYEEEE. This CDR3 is CASSFHTGEKLFF. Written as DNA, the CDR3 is TGTGCCAGCAGCTTCCACACAGGGGAAAAACTGTTTTTT.

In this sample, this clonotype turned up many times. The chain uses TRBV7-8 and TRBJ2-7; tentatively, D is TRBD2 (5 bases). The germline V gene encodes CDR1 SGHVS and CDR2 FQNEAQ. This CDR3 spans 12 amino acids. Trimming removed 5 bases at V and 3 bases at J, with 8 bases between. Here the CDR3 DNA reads TGTGCCAGCAGCGAGGGAGTCTACGAGCAGTACTTC. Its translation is CASSEGVYEQYF.

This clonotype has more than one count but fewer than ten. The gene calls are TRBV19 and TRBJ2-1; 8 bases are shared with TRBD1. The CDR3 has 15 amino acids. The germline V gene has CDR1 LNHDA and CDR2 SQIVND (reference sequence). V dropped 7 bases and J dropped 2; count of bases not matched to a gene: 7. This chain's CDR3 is CASTLDRVTYNEQFF. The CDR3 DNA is TGTGCCAGTACCTTGGACAGGGTTACCTACAATGAGCAGTTCTTC.

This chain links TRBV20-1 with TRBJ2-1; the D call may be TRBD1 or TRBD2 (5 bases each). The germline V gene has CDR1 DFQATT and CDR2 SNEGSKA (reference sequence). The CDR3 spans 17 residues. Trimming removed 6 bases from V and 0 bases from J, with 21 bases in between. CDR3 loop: CSAPWGRTGLSYNEQFF. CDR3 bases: TGCAGTGCCCCTTGGGGGAGAACGGGCCTCTCCTACAATGAGCAGTTCTTC.

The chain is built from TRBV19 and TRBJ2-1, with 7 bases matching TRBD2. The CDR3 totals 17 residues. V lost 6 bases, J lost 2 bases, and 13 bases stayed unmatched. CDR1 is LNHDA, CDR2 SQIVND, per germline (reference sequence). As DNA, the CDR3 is TGTGCCAGTAGCACCCTCTCGACGGGGGGTGCCTACAATGAGCAGTTCTTC. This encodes CASSTLSTGGAYNEQFF. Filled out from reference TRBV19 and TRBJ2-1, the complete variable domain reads DGGITQSPKYLFRKEGQNVTLSCEQNLNHDAMYWYRQDPGQGLRLIYYSQIVNDFQKGDIAEGYSVSREKKESFPLTVTSAQKNPTAFYLCASSTLSTGGAYNEQFFGPGTRLTVL.

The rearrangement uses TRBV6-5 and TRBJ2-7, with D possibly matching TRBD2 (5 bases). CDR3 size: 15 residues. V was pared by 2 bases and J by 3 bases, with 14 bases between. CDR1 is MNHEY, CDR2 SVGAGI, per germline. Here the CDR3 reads CASSYGLTWGYEQYF. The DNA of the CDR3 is TGTGCCAGCAGTTACGGACTTACGTGGGGCTACGAGCAGTACTTC.

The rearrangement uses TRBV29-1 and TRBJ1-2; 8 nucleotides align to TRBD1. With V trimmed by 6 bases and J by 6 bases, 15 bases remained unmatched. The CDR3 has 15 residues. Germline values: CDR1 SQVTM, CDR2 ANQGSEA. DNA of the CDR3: TGCAGCGTCAGGGGACAGGTTTTTTGGGCCGATGGCTACACCTTC. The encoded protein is CSVRGQVFWADGYTF.

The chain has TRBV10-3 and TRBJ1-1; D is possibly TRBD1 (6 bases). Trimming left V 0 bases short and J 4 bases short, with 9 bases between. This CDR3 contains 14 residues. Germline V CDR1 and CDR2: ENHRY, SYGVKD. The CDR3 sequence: CAISESGGVTEAFF. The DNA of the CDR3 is TGTGCCATCAGTGAGTCGGGGGGCGTCACTGAAGCTTTCTTT.

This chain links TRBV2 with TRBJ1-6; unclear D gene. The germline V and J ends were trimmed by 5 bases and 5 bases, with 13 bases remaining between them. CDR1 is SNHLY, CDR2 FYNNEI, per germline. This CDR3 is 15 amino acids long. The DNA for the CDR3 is TGTGCCAGCAGTTCCGGACGGTATAATAATTCACCCCTCCACTTT. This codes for CASSSGRYNNSPLHF.

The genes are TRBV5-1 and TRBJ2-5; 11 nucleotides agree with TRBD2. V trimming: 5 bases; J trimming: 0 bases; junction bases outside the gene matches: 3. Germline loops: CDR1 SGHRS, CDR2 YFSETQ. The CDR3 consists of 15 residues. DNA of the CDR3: TGCGCCAGCAGACTAGCGGGGGCCGACCAAGAGACCCAGTACTTC. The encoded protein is CASRLAGADQETQYF.

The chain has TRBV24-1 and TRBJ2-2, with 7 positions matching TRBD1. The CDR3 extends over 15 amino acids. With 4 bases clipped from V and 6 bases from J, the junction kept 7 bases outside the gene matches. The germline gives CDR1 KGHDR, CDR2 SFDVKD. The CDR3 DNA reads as TGTGCCACCAGTGAGGGGGACAGTTTCCCCGGGGAGCTGTTTTTT. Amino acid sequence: CATSEGDSFPGELFF.

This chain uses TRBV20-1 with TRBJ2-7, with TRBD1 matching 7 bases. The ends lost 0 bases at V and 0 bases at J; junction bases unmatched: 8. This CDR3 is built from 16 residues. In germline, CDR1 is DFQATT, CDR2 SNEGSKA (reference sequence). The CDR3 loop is CSARDPTGVSSYEQYF. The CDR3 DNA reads TGCAGTGCTAGAGATCCTACAGGGGTAAGCTCCTACGAGCAGTACTTC.

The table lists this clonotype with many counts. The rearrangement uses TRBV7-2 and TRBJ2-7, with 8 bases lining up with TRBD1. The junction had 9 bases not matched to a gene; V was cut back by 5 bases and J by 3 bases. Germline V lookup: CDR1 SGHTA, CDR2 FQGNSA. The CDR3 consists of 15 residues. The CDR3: CASSQYRTGFYEQYF. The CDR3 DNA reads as TGTGCCAGCAGCCAGTACCGGACAGGGTTCTACGAGCAGTACTTC.

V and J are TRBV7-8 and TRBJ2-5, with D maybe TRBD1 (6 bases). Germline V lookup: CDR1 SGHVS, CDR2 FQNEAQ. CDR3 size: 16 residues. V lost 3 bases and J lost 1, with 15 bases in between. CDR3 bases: TGTGCCAGCAGCTTGGGGGCTCTGGGGGCCCAAGAGACCCAGTACTTC. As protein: CASSLGALGAQETQYF.

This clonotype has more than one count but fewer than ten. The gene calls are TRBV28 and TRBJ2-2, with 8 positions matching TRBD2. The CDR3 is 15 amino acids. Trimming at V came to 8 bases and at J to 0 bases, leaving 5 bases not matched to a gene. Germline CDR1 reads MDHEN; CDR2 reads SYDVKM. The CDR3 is CASSPSGPNTGELFF. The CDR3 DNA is TGTGCCAGCTCCCCTAGCGGGCCGAACACCGGGGAGCTGTTTTTT.

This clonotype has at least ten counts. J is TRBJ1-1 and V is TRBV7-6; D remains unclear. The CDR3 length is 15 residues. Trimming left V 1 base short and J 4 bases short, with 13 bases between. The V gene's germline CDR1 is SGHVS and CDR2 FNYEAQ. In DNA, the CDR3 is TGTGCCAGCAGCTTAGGTTCCGGTAGGGTCACTGAAGCTTTCTTT. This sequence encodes CASSLGSGRVTEAFF.

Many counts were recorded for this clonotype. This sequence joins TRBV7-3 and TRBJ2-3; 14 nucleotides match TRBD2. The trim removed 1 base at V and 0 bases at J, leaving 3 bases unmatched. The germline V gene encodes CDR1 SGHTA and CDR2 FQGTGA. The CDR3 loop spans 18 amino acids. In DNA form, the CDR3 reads TGTGCCAGCAGCTTAATCGGGACTAGCGGGGGTAGCACAGATACGCAGTATTTT. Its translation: CASSLIGTSGGSTDTQYF.

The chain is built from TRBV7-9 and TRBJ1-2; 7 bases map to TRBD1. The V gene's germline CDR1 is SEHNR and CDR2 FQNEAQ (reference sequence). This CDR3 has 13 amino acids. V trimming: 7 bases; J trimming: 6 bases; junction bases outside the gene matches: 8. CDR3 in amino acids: CASTSQGSDGYTF. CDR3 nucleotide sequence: TGTGCCAGCACTTCACAGGGGTCGGATGGCTACACCTTC.

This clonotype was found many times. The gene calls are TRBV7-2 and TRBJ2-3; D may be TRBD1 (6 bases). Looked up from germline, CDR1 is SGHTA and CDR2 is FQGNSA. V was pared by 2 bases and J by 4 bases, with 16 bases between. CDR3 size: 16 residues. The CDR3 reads CASSLIRGSGADTQYF. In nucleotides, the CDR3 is TGTGCCAGCAGCTTAATCAGGGGCTCCGGGGCAGATACGCAGTATTTT.

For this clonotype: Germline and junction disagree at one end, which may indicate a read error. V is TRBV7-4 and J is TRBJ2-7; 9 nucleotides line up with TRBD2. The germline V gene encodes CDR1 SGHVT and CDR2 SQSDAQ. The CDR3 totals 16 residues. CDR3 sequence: CASSLAGGGALYEQYF. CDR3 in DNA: TGTGCCAGCAGCCTAGCGGGCGGGGGGGCCTTATACGAGCAGTACTTC.

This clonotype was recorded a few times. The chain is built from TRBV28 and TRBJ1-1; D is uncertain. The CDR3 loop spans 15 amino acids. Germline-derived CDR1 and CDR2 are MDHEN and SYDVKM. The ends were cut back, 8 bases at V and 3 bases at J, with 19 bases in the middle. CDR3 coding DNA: TGTGCCAGCTACCGGACTCCGGGCCTATACACTGAAGCTTTCTTT. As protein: CASYRTPGLYTEAFF.

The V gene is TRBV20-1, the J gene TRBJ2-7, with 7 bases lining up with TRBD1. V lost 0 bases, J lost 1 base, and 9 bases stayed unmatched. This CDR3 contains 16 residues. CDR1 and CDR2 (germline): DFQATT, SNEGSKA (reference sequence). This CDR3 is CSARDYRQGVSYEQYF. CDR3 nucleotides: TGCAGTGCTAGAGATTATCGGCAGGGGGTTTCCTACGAGCAGTACTTC.

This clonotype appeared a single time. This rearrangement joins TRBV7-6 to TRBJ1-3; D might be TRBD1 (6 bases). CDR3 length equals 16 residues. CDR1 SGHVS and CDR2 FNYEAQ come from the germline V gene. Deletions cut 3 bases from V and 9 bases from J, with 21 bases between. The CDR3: CASSFRPGTSRSTIYF. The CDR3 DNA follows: TGTGCCAGCAGCTTTAGGCCGGGGACATCCAGATCCACCATATATTTT.

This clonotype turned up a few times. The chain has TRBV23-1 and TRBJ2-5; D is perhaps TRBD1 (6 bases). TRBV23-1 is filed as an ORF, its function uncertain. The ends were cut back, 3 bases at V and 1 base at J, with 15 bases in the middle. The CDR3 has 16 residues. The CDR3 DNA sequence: TGCGCCAGCAGTCATGGAGCAGGGGTGGTCCAAGAGACCCAGTACTTC. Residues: CASSHGAGVVQETQYF.

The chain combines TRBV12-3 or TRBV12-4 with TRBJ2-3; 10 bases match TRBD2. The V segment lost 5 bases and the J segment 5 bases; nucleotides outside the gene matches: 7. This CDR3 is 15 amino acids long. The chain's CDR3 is CASSETSGAIDTQYF. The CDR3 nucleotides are TGTGCCAGCAGTGAAACTAGCGGGGCAATAGATACGCAGTATTTT.

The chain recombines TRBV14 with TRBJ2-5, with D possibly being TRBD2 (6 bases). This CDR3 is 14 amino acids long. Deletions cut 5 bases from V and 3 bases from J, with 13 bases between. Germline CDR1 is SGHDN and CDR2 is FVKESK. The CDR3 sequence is CASSAWRGEETQYF. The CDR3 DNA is TGTGCCAGCAGCGCATGGCGCGGGGAAGAGACCCAGTACTTC.